Listed below are T cell receptor beta chains from one sample, sequenced in a study of CD8 T cell repertoires and HIV-1 epitope variants. No antigen has been assigned to these receptors. Method: immunoSEQ multiplex PCR; TCRdb's copy keeps in-frame clones and lacks some. The repertoire includes about 4,600 clones, around 67% of them detected once, and approximately 48% sits in the top ten. The material sequenced was cultured CD8+ T cells derived from PBMCs. Every receptor here comes from a male donor with HIV. The CDR3 runs from the conserved cysteine through the conserved F or W. Some rows mark clone size as missing; the rest say once, few, many or name a class of expanded clone.

TRBV6-1,-,TRBJ2-7,CASSSDVSAYEQYF
TRBV5-4,-,TRBJ2-5,CASWDTQETQYF
TRBV7-8,-,TRBJ2-2,CASSLEGEAVNTGELFF
TRBV2,few,TRBJ2-7,CASSDELEIYEQYF
TRBV11-2,-,TRBJ2-1,CASSSDYNEQFF
TRBV7-9,-,TRBJ1-2,CASSPAGGNYGYTF
TRBV9,-,TRBJ2-1,CASSVSPGGPRPPEQFF
TRBV18,-,TRBJ1-1,CASSPPTASYTEAFF
TRBV27,few,TRBJ2-1,CASSLKQGEGSYNEQFF
TRBV11-1,-,TRBJ2-7,CASSPTGLDEQYF
TRBV5-6,-,TRBJ2-7,CASSWSGSYEQYF
TRBV27,medium-sized,TRBJ2-2,CARKLAGRNTGELFF
TRBV5-6,-,TRBJ2-7,CASSAGLGSSEQYF
TRBV5-6,-,TRBJ2-7,CASSLGSSYEQYF
TRBV28,-,TRBJ2-7,CASSFSGRGNEQYF
TRBV9,-,TRBJ1-2,CASNQGAYGYTF
TRBV7-2,-,TRBJ2-7,CASSLGWDSAGQYF
TRBV5-1,-,TRBJ2-1,CASSFTSGGYNEQFF
TRBV28,-,TRBJ2-7,CASSPRGVTEQYF
TRBV28,-,TRBJ2-2,CASSLETGELFF
TRBV7-8,-,TRBJ2-5,CASSRGQETQYF
TRBV15,-,TRBJ1-4,CATSRADSLGGEKLFF
TRBV30,-,TRBJ2-7,CAWGEGEQYF
TRBV25-1,-,TRBJ2-1,CASSGRQGESPTYNEQFF
TRBV7-2,-,TRBJ2-5,CASSLEGGYAETQYF
TRBV6-5,-,TRBJ1-6,CASSYHGSPLHF
TRBV5-8,once,TRBJ1-1,CASSLRDRGTGRSTEAFF
TRBV5-1,-,TRBJ1-2,CASSTNFDRADYGYTF
TRBV6-5,-,TRBJ1-3,CASSPGQGRYTIYF
TRBV28,-,TRBJ2-5,CASSRVYQETQYF
TRBV18,-,TRBJ2-1,CASSPETNYNEQFF
TRBV7-9,once,TRBJ1-1,CASSLATGGNTEAFF
TRBV4-1,-,TRBJ1-1,CASSALPSRGTEAFF
TRBV29-1,-,TRBJ2-5,CSVEDQQEGAGETQYF
TRBV5-5,few,TRBJ2-7,CASSPLFGGSYEQYF
TRBV28,-,TRBJ2-1,CASSLWEREDNEQFF
TRBV11-3,-,TRBJ2-1,CASSSPQGDNEQFF
TRBV4-3,-,TRBJ2-1,CASSQEAGQYNEQFF
TRBV13,-,TRBJ2-1,CASSVSGDNEQFF
TRBV7-6,few,TRBJ2-7,CASSLLAGGHEQYF
TRBV2,-,TRBJ2-1,CASSPLSGGGAFNEQFF
TRBV29-1,-,TRBJ2-2,CSVVPSGSNTGELFF
TRBV4-2,-,TRBJ2-1,CASSLPGGNEQFF
TRBV19,-,TRBJ2-2,CASSIPRWANTGELFF
TRBV7-9,once,TRBJ2-2,CASSLAHWDLYTGELFF
TRBV28,-,TRBJ1-2,CASSLDPTDFNYGYTF
TRBV28,-,TRBJ1-2,CASSFGGNSYGYTF
TRBV5-6,once,TRBJ2-2,CASSPEMNTGELFF
TRBV10-1,few,TRBJ2-7,CASSESRDYEQYF
TRBV4-1,few,TRBJ1-6,CASSQLGQGNSPLHF
TRBV11-3,-,TRBJ2-1,CASSLAGGTNEQFF
TRBV7-2,-,TRBJ2-1,CASSPTIADEQFF
TRBV28,-,TRBJ2-3,CASSPLRGAGPTDTQYF